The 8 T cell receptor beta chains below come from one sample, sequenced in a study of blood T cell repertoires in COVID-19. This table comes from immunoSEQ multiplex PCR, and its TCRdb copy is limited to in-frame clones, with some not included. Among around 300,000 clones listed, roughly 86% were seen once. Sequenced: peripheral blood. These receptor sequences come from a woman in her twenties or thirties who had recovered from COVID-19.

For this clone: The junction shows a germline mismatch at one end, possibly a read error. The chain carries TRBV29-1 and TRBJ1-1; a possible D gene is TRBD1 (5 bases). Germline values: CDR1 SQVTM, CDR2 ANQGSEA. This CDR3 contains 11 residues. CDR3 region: CSVEGAAEAFF. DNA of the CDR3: TGCAGCGTCGAAGGGGCCGCTGAAGCTTTCTTT.

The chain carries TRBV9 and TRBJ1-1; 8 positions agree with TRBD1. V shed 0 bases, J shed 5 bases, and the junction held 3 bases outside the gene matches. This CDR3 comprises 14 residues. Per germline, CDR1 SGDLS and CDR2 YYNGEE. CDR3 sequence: CASSVAQGATEAFF. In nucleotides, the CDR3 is TGTGCCAGCAGCGTAGCCCAGGGGGCGACTGAAGCTTTCTTT. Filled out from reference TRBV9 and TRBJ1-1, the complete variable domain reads DSGVTQTPKHLITATGQRVTLRCSPRSGDLSVYWYQQSLDQGLQFLIQYYNGEERAKGNILERFSAQQFPDLHSELNLSSLELGDSALYFCASSVAQGATEAFFGQGTRLTVV.

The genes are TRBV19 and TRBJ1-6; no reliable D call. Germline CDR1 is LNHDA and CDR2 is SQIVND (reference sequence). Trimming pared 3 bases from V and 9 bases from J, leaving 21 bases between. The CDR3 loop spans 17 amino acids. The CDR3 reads CASSMQGSDPPASPLHF. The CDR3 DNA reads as TGTGCCAGTAGTATGCAAGGGAGCGACCCACCCGCTTCACCCCTCCACTTT.

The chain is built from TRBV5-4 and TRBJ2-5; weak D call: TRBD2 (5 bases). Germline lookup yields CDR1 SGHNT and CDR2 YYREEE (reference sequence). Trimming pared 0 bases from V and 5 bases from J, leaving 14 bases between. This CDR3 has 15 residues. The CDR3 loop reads CASSLGMGEWETQYF. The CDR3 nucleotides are TGTGCCAGCAGCTTGGGGATGGGAGAATGGGAGACCCAGTACTTC.

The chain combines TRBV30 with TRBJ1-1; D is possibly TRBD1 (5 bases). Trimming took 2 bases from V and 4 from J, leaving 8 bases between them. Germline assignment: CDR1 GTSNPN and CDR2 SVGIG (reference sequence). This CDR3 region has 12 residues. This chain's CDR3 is CAWSRGSTEAFF. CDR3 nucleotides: TGTGCCTGGAGTCGGGGGAGCACTGAAGCTTTCTTT.

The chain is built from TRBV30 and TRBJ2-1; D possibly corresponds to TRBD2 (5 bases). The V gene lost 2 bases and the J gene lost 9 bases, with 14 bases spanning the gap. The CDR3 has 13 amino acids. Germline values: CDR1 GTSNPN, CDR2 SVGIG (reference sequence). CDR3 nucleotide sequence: TGTGCCTGGAGTAGAGGGCAGTCTGGTGAGCAGTTCTTC. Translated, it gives CAWSRGQSGEQFF.

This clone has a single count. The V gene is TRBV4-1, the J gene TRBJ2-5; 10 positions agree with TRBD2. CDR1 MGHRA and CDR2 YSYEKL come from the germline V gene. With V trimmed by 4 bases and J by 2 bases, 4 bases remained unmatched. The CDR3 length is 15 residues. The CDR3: CASSLGGLAQETQYF. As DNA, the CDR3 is TGCGCCAGCAGCCTTGGGGGACTAGCGCAAGAGACCCAGTACTTC.

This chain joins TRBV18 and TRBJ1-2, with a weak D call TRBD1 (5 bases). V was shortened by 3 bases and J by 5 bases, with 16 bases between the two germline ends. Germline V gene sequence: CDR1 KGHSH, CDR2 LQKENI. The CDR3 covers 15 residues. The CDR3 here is CASSPESGTLYGYTF. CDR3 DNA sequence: TGTGCCAGCTCACCCGAGAGCGGGACGCTTTATGGCTACACCTTC.